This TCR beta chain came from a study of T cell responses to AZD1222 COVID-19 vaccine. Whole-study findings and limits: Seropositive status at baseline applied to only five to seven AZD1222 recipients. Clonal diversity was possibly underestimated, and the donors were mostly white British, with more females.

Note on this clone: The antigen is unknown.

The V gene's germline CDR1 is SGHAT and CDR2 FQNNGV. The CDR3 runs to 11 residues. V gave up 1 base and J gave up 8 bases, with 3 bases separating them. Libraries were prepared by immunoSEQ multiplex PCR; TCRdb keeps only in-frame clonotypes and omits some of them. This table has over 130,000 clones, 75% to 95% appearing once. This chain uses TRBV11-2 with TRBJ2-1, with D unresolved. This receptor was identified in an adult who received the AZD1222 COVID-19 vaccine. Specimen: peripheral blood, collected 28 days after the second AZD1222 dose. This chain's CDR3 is CASSLGHEQFF. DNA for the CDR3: TGTGCCAGCAGCTTAGGCCATGAGCAGTTCTTC.